The 32 T cell receptor beta chains below all came from one sample that was sequenced in a study of T cell responses to AZD1222 COVID-19 vaccine (TCRdb year 2021). Libraries were built with the immunoSEQ multiplex PCR assay. TCRdb took this table from immuneACCESS and kept in-frame rearrangements with V and J called. Such tables lack part of the clones; where checked against another copy, unresolved V genes explain under half of the gap, and the rest is unexplained. The sample table shows about 150,000 clones, and 80% to 90% are seen once. Just over 9% of the sample belongs to the ten largest clones. The label giving this sample's time point can be read as: about 28 days (+/-7) after the second vaccine dose. The sequences come from peripheral blood, collected 28 days after the second AZD1222 dose. Source of these receptors: an adult who received the AZD1222 COVID-19 vaccine.

The V gene is TRBV6-5, the J gene TRBJ1-6; 7 nucleotides line up with TRBD1. There are 16 residues in the CDR3. Germline V gene sequence: CDR1 MNHEY, CDR2 SVGAGI. V lost 1 base and J lost 6; bases outside the gene matches: 6. CDR3 nucleotides: TGTGCCAGCAGTTACTTCGGGACAGCCCTTAATTCACCCCTCCACTTT. Translation: CASSYFGTALNSPLHF.

The rearrangement links TRBV7-9 to TRBJ1-6; no clear D gene. The CDR3 contains 15 residues. Germline CDR1 and CDR2: SEHNR and FQNEAQ (reference sequence). Between the trimmed V and J ends, which lost 0 bases and 11 bases, there was a span of 14 bases. In DNA, the CDR3 is TGTGCCAGCAGCTTAGCAATCCGGCCCCGAACACCCCTCCACTTT. It encodes CASSLAIRPRTPLHF.

The CDR3 sequence: CASSATTRVSYTF. Here the CDR3 DNA reads TGTGCCAGTAGTGCAACGACCAGGGTTTCCTACACCTTC. V and J are TRBV19 and TRBJ1-2; maybe TRBD1 (5 bases). Germline CDR1 LNHDA, CDR2 SQIVND (reference sequence). The CDR3 contains 13 residues. Between the trimmed V and J ends, which lost 5 bases and 10 bases, there was a span of 17 bases. Using reference TRBV19 and TRBJ1-2 for the parts outside the CDR3, the full variable domain is DGGITQSPKYLFRKEGQNVTLSCEQNLNHDAMYWYRQDPGQGLRLIYYSQIVNDFQKGDIAEGYSVSREKKESFPLTVTSAQKNPTAFYLCASSATTRVSYTFGSGTRLTVV.

This clone was detected once. The chain has TRBV5-1 and TRBJ1-2, with 11 bases aligning to TRBD1. The germline CDR1 and CDR2 sequences are SGHRS and YFSETQ. The junction had 6 bases not matched to a gene; V was cut back by 0 bases and J by 8 bases. The CDR3 loop spans 15 amino acids. CDR3: CASSLVGQGAAGYTF. DNA for the CDR3: TGCGCCAGCAGCTTGGTAGGACAGGGGGCCGCGGGCTACACCTTC.

The chain combines TRBV14 with TRBJ2-7; D call uncertain. Trimming removed 4 bases at V and 3 bases at J, with 16 bases between. Germline V lookup: CDR1 SGHDN, CDR2 FVKESK. This CDR3 region has 15 residues. The CDR3 DNA follows: TGTGCCAGCAGCCGAGGAGCAGGCCCGCACTACGAGCAGTACTTC. As protein: CASSRGAGPHYEQYF.

V usage is TRBV7-8 and J usage is TRBJ2-7; D possibly uses TRBD1 or TRBD2 (6 bases each). V was cut by 1 base and J by 0 bases, with 22 bases left in between. CDR1 and CDR2 from the germline V gene are SGHVS and FQNEAQ. The CDR3 has 19 residues. CDR3 loop: CASSLGLGIQGGPSYEQYF. CDR3 nucleotide sequence: TGTGCCAGCAGCTTAGGGTTAGGGATACAGGGAGGCCCCTCCTACGAGCAGTACTTC.

The rearrangement joins TRBV9 to TRBJ2-3, with D possibly called TRBD1 or TRBD2 (5 bases each). Trimming took 4 bases from V and 0 from J, leaving 18 bases between them. Germline CDR1 reads SGDLS; CDR2 reads YYNGEE. The CDR3 is made up of 17 amino acids. The chain's CDR3 is CASSTPDFWGSTDTQYF. Written as DNA, the CDR3 is TGTGCCAGCAGCACCCCCGATTTTTGGGGGAGCACAGATACGCAGTATTTT.

The chain has TRBV27 and TRBJ2-5; 10 nucleotides agree with TRBD1. Germline loops: CDR1 MNHEY, CDR2 SMNVEV (reference sequence). The CDR3 totals 17 residues. With V trimmed by 6 bases and J by 0 bases, 10 bases remained unmatched. This chain's CDR3 is CASSQTGTGAYQETQYF. CDR3 bases: TGTGCCAGCAGCCAAACGGGGACAGGGGCGTACCAAGAGACCCAGTACTTC.

This clone was detected a few times. V is TRBV5-1 and J is TRBJ1-1, with TRBD1 identical over 7 bases. The CDR3 is 14 residues long. With 4 bases clipped from V and 2 bases from J, the junction kept 5 bases outside the gene matches. Germline lookup yields CDR1 SGHRS and CDR2 YFSETQ. The chain's CDR3 is CASSRQGVNTEAFF. For the CDR3, the DNA is TGCGCCAGCAGCAGGCAGGGGGTAAACACTGAAGCTTTCTTT.

The rearrangement joins TRBV4-2 to TRBJ1-3, with D maybe TRBD1 (6 bases). V lost 4 bases and J 0 bases, leaving 13 bases between the germline ends. Looked up from germline, CDR1 is LGHNA and CDR2 is YNFKEQ. The CDR3 sequence is 16 residues long. CDR3 sequence: CASSPTGGYSGNTIYF. CDR3 bases: TGTGCCAGCAGCCCGACGGGGGGCTACTCTGGAAACACCATATATTTT.

The gene calls are TRBV5-6 and TRBJ1-4; possible D gene TRBD1, 5 bases. The CDR3 has 15 amino acids. Per the germline V gene, CDR1 is SGHDT and CDR2 is YYEEEE. Deletions cut 5 bases from V and 7 bases from J, with 18 bases between. CDR3 nucleotide sequence: TGTGCCAGCAGGTCCATGGGGGAAGTAGGTGAAAAACTGTTTTTT. Translating gives CASRSMGEVGEKLFF. Looking up the rest from reference TRBV5-6 and TRBJ1-4 gives the full variable domain: DAGVTQSPTHLIKTRGQQVTLRCSPKSGHDTVSWYQQALGQGPQFIFQYYEEEERQRGNFPDRFSGHQFPNYSSELNVNALLLGDSALYLCASRSMGEVGEKLFFGSGTQLSVL.

The chain uses TRBV28 and TRBJ2-7, with TRBD2 matching 8 bases. This CDR3 comprises 17 residues. The V gene end was trimmed by 8 bases and the J gene end by 0 bases; junction bases not matched to a gene: 15. Germline V lookup: CDR1 MDHEN, CDR2 SYDVKM. The CDR3 is CASSLSGLAENSYEQYF. In DNA form, the CDR3 reads TGTGCCAGCTCCTTATCCGGACTAGCTGAAAACTCCTACGAGCAGTACTTC.

V usage is TRBV28 and J usage is TRBJ2-7; unclear D gene. V lost 4 bases to trimming and J lost 7 bases, with 17 bases between them. CDR3 size: 14 residues. CDR1 is MDHEN, CDR2 SYDVKM, per germline. The CDR3 spells CASSSPTPLREQYF. The DNA of the CDR3 is TGTGCCAGCAGTTCACCGACTCCCCTTAGGGAGCAGTACTTC. Supplemented by reference TRBV28 and TRBJ2-7, the full variable domain reads DVKVTQSSRYLVKRTGEKVFLECVQDMDHENMFWYRQDPGLGLRLIYFSYDVKMKEKGDIPEGYSVSREKKERFSLILESASTNQTSMYLCASSSPTPLREQYFGPGTRLTVT.

This clone was found a few times. The chain joins TRBV7-2 to TRBJ2-4, with D perhaps matching TRBD2 (7 bases). The CDR3 contains 15 residues. V lost 5 bases, J lost 3 bases, and 14 bases lay in between. CDR1 SGHTA and CDR2 FQGNSA come from the germline V gene. This CDR3 reads CASSLGGADKNIQYF. The CDR3 nucleotides are TGTGCCAGCAGCCTGGGGGGGGCCGACAAAAACATTCAGTACTTC.

V and J are TRBV2 and TRBJ2-1; TRBD1 matches 8 bases. Germline V gene lookup returns CDR1 SNHLY and CDR2 FYNNEI. Unmatched junction bases numbered 6, after V lost 2 bases and J lost 6 bases. The CDR3 contains 15 residues. In DNA, the CDR3 is TGTGCCAGCAGTGAATCCCAGGGGGCGGGCAATGAGCAGTTCTTC. Amino acid sequence: CASSESQGAGNEQFF.

This clone was picked up a small number of times. The chain recombines TRBV19 with TRBJ1-2, with 9 nucleotides matching TRBD1. Germline V gives CDR1 LNHDA, CDR2 SQIVND (reference sequence). V gave up 6 bases and J gave up 6 bases; unmatched junction bases: 11. The CDR3 is 15 amino acids. The CDR3 sequence: CASRGLGQGRDGYTF. The CDR3 bases are TGTGCCAGTAGGGGACTGGGACAGGGACGAGATGGCTACACCTTC. Full variable domain (missing parts from reference TRBV19 and TRBJ1-2): DGGITQSPKYLFRKEGQNVTLSCEQNLNHDAMYWYRQDPGQGLRLIYYSQIVNDFQKGDIAEGYSVSREKKESFPLTVTSAQKNPTAFYLCASRGLGQGRDGYTFGSGTRLTVV.

J is TRBJ2-7 and V is TRBV28, with 8 bases fitting TRBD2. Germline loops: CDR1 MDHEN, CDR2 SYDVKM. J was trimmed by 4 bases and V by 7 bases; bases with no gene match: 6. This CDR3 region has 13 residues. The CDR3 is CASTSGGPYEQYF. In DNA, the CDR3 is TGTGCCAGCACATCGGGAGGGCCTTACGAGCAGTACTTC.

The rearrangement links TRBV5-4 to TRBJ2-4; 9 bases agree with TRBD2. The CDR3 is 14 residues long. V dropped 5 bases and J dropped 6; count of bases not matched to a gene: 6. CDR1 is SGHNT and CDR2 is YYREEE in the germline V gene (reference sequence). Written as DNA, the CDR3 is TGTGCCAGCAGTCCCCCGGGACTAGCAAACATTCAGTACTTC. Translated: CASSPPGLANIQYF.

This clone was observed a few times. Other DNA sequences of this sample code for an identical CDR3. The chain employs TRBV18 and TRBJ1-2, with 7 bases identical to TRBD1. The CDR3 runs to 13 residues. The V gene's germline CDR1 is KGHSH and CDR2 LQKENI. The V segment lost 3 bases and the J segment 3 bases; nucleotides outside the gene matches: 1. CDR3 in amino acids: CASSPQGDYGYTF. As DNA, the CDR3 is TGTGCCAGCTCACCCCAGGGGGACTATGGCTACACCTTC. Looking up the rest from reference TRBV18 and TRBJ1-2 gives the full variable domain: NAGVMQNPRHLVRRRGQEARLRCSPMKGHSHVYWYRQLPEEGLKFMVYLQKENIIDESGMPKERFSAEFPKEGPSILRIQQVVRGDSAAYFCASSPQGDYGYTFGSGTRLTVV.

The gene calls are TRBV5-1 and TRBJ1-1, with D hard to call. Germline V gene data show CDR1 as SGHRS and CDR2 as YFSETQ. V dropped 0 bases and J dropped 4 bases, with 7 bases sitting between them. The CDR3 sequence is 13 residues long. Here the CDR3 DNA reads TGCGCCAGCAGCTTGGGGCCGGCCACTGAAGCTTTCTTT. Translated, it gives CASSLGPATEAFF.

CDR3 DNA sequence: TGTGCCAGCAGCTTAAGGGACAGGGGAGAAAAACTGTTTTTT. Translated: CASSLRDRGEKLFF. The chain uses TRBV5-8 and TRBJ1-4; 10 bases are shared with TRBD1. V gave up 2 bases and J gave up 8 bases; unmatched junction bases: 3. Germline V CDR1 and CDR2: SGHTS, YDEGEE. The CDR3 consists of 14 residues.

The sample holds a few counts of this clone. The chain employs TRBV28 and TRBJ2-1; 9 positions agree with TRBD1. V lost 6 bases, J lost 9 bases, and 15 bases stayed unmatched. This CDR3 spans 16 amino acids. Germline-derived CDR1 and CDR2 are MDHEN and SYDVKM. The CDR3 DNA follows: TGTGCCAGCAGCCCTTCCGGGACAGGGCTACAATTTGAGCAGTTCTTC. It translates to CASSPSGTGLQFEQFF.

This chain connects TRBV9 to TRBJ2-7; D uncertain. CDR1 SGDLS and CDR2 YYNGEE come from the germline V gene. The V end was cut by 0 bases, the J end by 4 bases, with 14 bases between. The CDR3 contains 15 residues. In DNA, the CDR3 is TGTGCCAGCAGCGTAGGGGCTCGGGCCGAGTACGAGCAGTACTTC. Encoded protein: CASSVGARAEYEQYF.

The chain employs TRBV2 and TRBJ2-7; D perhaps matches TRBD1 (5 bases). V was clipped by 7 bases and J by 3 bases, with 16 bases between them. CDR3 size: 14 residues. The germline V gene has CDR1 SNHLY and CDR2 FYNNEI. CDR3 sequence: CASTGNRMNYEQYF. DNA for the CDR3: TGTGCCAGCACTGGGAACAGGATGAACTACGAGCAGTACTTC.

V is TRBV28 and J is TRBJ1-6; a possible D gene is TRBD1 (5 bases). This CDR3 spans 13 amino acids. V lost 3 bases to trimming and J lost 7 bases, with 7 bases between them. CDR1 is MDHEN and CDR2 is SYDVKM in the germline V gene. Here the CDR3 reads CASSFRGNSPLHF. CDR3 coding DNA: TGTGCCAGCAGTTTTCGGGGGAATTCACCCCTCCACTTT.

The chain carries TRBV30 and TRBJ2-3; 9 bases align to TRBD2. CDR3 length equals 14 residues. The germline V gene has CDR1 GTSNPN and CDR2 SVGIG (reference sequence). The V segment lost 5 bases and the J segment 2 bases; nucleotides outside the gene matches: 5. The DNA for the CDR3 is TGTGCCTGGGTCTTAGCGGGAGCCACAGATACGCAGTATTTT. Protein product: CAWVLAGATDTQYF.

This rearrangement joins TRBV4-2 to TRBJ2-7, with D maybe TRBD2 (6 bases). The V and J ends lost 4 bases and 2 bases respectively, with 15 bases between them. Germline V gives CDR1 LGHNA, CDR2 YNFKEQ. This CDR3 is 15 amino acids long. CDR3 in amino acids: CASSPGGGEPYEQYF. The CDR3 nucleotides read TGTGCCAGCAGCCCCGGCGGCGGGGAGCCCTACGAGCAGTACTTC.

V and J are TRBV5-6 and TRBJ2-5; no firm D call. V lost 5 bases and J 5 bases, leaving 16 bases between the germline ends. The CDR3 covers 14 residues. Germline loops: CDR1 SGHDT, CDR2 YYEEEE. The CDR3 DNA sequence: TGTGCCAGCAGGGGGTCGGAAGGCTCGGAGACCCAGTACTTC. It yields the protein CASRGSEGSETQYF.

This clone was observed once. The J gene is TRBJ2-3, the V gene TRBV7-8; 7 bases agree with TRBD2. CDR3 length: 15 residues. Germline values: CDR1 SGHVS, CDR2 FQNEAQ. The trim removed 5 bases at V and 1 base at J, leaving 6 bases unmatched. CDR3 in DNA: TGTGCCAGCAGCCTGAGCGGGGCGGGCACAGATACGCAGTATTTT. This codes for CASSLSGAGTDTQYF.

The V and J genes are TRBV19 and TRBJ2-7; TRBD2 matches at 9 bases. From germline, CDR1 is LNHDA and CDR2 SQIVND (reference sequence). The CDR3 length is 15 residues. The V and J ends lost 3 bases and 0 bases, in that order; junction bases with no gene match: 3. CDR3 loop: CASSMSSGSSYEQYF. The CDR3 DNA follows: TGTGCCAGTAGTATGAGTAGCGGGAGCTCCTACGAGCAGTACTTC.

The chain combines TRBV7-8 with TRBJ1-1; TRBD1 might be the D (6 bases). V lost 5 bases, J lost 11 bases, and 12 bases lay in between. Germline V gene data show CDR1 as SGHVS and CDR2 as FQNEAQ. The CDR3 consists of 11 residues. CDR3 sequence (DNA): TGTGCCAGCAGCCCAGGGGTGGGGGCTTTCTTT. Its translation is CASSPGVGAFF.

As DNA, the CDR3 is TGTGCCAGCCTTCCTTCCGTCCACTCGACTGAAGCTTTCTTT. Translated, it gives CASLPSVHSTEAFF. The chain links TRBV28 to TRBJ1-1; D is undetermined. V lost 8 bases and J lost 5, with 18 bases in between. CDR1 is MDHEN, CDR2 SYDVKM, per germline. The CDR3 runs 14 residues.